These T cell receptor beta chains were read from a single sample in a study of T cell responses to AZD1222 COVID-19 vaccine. The table came from immunoSEQ multiplex PCR; TCRdb's copy has only in-frame clones and leaves some out. Here the sample spans 30,000 to 50,000 clones, roughly 88% being singletons. Specimen: peripheral blood, collected 28 days after the second dose of the MenACWY control vaccine. Receptor source: an adult who received the MenACWY meningococcal vaccine as a control. Each CDR3 is given with its conserved first and last residue. A D gene is named only where the DNA matches it firmly. Not every row has a clone size; where given, it reads once, few, many or a size class.

d_call	clone_size	j_call	v_call	cdr3_nt	cdr3_aa
TRBD1	.	TRBJ2-7	TRBV5-1	TGCGCCAGCAGTCTTACAGGGGCCAGGGGCTGGTACGAGCAGTACTTC	CASSLTGARGWYEQYF
.	once	TRBJ2-1	TRBV5-1	TGCGCCAGCAGCTGGGGGGACAGACTATACAATGAGCAGTTCTTC	CASSWGDRLYNEQFF
TRBD2	once	TRBJ2-3	TRBV9	TGTGCCAGCAGCGCCACTAGCGGGAGGGCCTCAGATACGCAGTATTTT	CASSATSGRASDTQYF
TRBD2	.	TRBJ2-4	TRBV10-1	TGCGCCAGCAGTGTCGAGCGGGAAGTGGGGTACTTC	CASSVEREVGYF
.	.	TRBJ2-5	TRBV24-1	TGTGCCACAATCCCTGGAACCCAGTACTTC	CATIPGTQYF
.	.	TRBJ2-4	TRBV4-1	TGCGCCAGCAGCCAAGGATTCAATCTAGCCAAAAACATTCAGTACTTC	CASSQGFNLAKNIQYF
.	.	TRBJ2-3	TRBV10-3	TGTGCCATCAGGAAGGACGACACAGATACGCAGTATTTT	CAIRKDDTDTQYF
.	.	TRBJ2-7	TRBV11-2	TGTGCCAGCAGCTTAGAACTCCTCTACGAGCAGTACTTC	CASSLELLYEQYF
TRBD1	.	TRBJ1-2	TRBV5-1	TGCGCCAGCAGACGAGGACAGGGGTTAAATTCTGACTATGGCTACACCTTC	CASRRGQGLNSDYGYTF
.	.	TRBJ1-2	TRBV15	TGTGCCACCAGCAGCTTTCTATATGGCTACACCTTC	CATSSFLYGYTF
TRBD2	.	TRBJ2-5	TRBV7-3	TGTGCCAGCAGCCCGACGGGGGGGGCTCTATGGACCCAGTACTTC	CASSPTGGALWTQYF
TRBD1	.	TRBJ1-1	TRBV28	TGTGCCAGCAGTTTACCCTCGACAGGGTCCACTGAAGCTTTCTTT	CASSLPSTGSTEAFF
.	.	TRBJ1-1	TRBV5-1	TGCGCCAGCAGCTTTCAGATTACGAGGACTGAAGCTTTCTTT	CASSFQITRTEAFF
.	.	TRBJ2-7	TRBV28	TGTGCCAGCAGTTTATTGGCGGGGGCCGGGCAGTACTTC	CASSLLAGAGQYF
TRBD2	.	TRBJ2-5	TRBV6-5	TGTGCCAGCAGACAGGCGGCGGGAGGGGTGAAGACCCAGTACTTC	CASRQAAGGVKTQYF
.	.	TRBJ2-3	TRBV11-2	TGTGCCAGCAGGTGGTTGAAGGGGGGAGATACGCAGTATTTT	CASRWLKGGDTQYF
.	.	TRBJ1-4	TRBV19	TGTGCCAGTAGTATATCGGTTGCAACTAATGAAAAACTGTTTTTT	CASSISVATNEKLFF
.	.	TRBJ1-5	TRBV28	TGTGCCAGCAGTCCAAGTGGGGGGCACGGTCAGCCCCAGCATTTT	CASSPSGGHGQPQHF
.	.	TRBJ2-7	TRBV18	TGTGCCAGCTCACCTACGGTCTACGAGCAGTACTTC	CASSPTVYEQYF
.	once	TRBJ1-2	TRBV28	TGTGCCAGCAGTTTCCGGGGCTACACCTTC	CASSFRGYTF
.	once	TRBJ1-4	TRBV5-4	TGTGCCAGCAGCTACAGCAATGAAAAACTGTTTTTT	CASSYSNEKLFF
TRBD1	.	TRBJ1-4	TRBV29-1	TGCAGCGTGGGAAGGGCCGGGACAGAGAATGAAAAACTGTTTTTT	CSVGRAGTENEKLFF
TRBD2	once	TRBJ2-2	TRBV27	TGTGCCAGCTCCAGCGGTGAGCGGGGCGGGGAGCTGTTTTTT	CASSSGERGGELFF
.	.	TRBJ2-2	TRBV7-9	TGTGCCAGCAGTCCCGGAGGAACAGTGAAGACCGGGGAGCTGTTTTTT	CASSPGGTVKTGELFF
.	.	TRBJ1-2	TRBV5-4	TGTGCCAGCAGCTTGGCGGGGACCTCCGGTGGCTACACCTTC	CASSLAGTSGGYTF
TRBD1	.	TRBJ1-6	TRBV24-1	TGTGCCACCACACCCGCGGGACAGGGGGCGCCCTCCTATAATTCACCCCTCCACTTT	CATTPAGQGAPSYNSPLHF
TRBD1	.	TRBJ2-1	TRBV5-1	TGCGCCAGCAGCTTGGCCCCAAGACAGGGCGTTAATGAGCAGTTCTTC	CASSLAPRQGVNEQFF
TRBD1	.	TRBJ1-3	TRBV7-9	TGTGCCAGCAGCCCTACAAGCGAGGGGGCCGGTGGAAACACCATATATTTT	CASSPTSEGAGGNTIYF
TRBD1	.	TRBJ1-2	TRBV4-2	TGTGCCAGCAGCCAAGAGAAGGGGCAGGGGGCTGGCTACACCTTC	CASSQEKGQGAGYTF
.	.	TRBJ2-7	TRBV5-1	TGCGCCAGCAGCTTGTTTGACTCCTACGAGCAGTACTTC	CASSLFDSYEQYF
.	once	TRBJ2-7	TRBV15	TGTGCCACCAGCAGAGATAAGAGGACCTACGAGCAGTACTTC	CATSRDKRTYEQYF
TRBD2	.	TRBJ2-1	TRBV3-1/TRBV3-2	TGTGCCAGCAGCCAAGAGGTGGGAGGGCCTTATGAGCAGTTCTTC	CASSQEVGGPYEQFF
TRBD1	.	TRBJ1-2	TRBV19	TGTGCCAGTAGTATCGCCCGGGACAGGGGAGGGTATGGCTACACCTTC	CASSIARDRGGYGYTF
.	.	TRBJ1-1	TRBV5-1	TGCGCCAGCAGCTTGCTAGCGGGATGGAACACTGAAGCTTTCTTT	CASSLLAGWNTEAFF
.	.	TRBJ2-7	TRBV30	TGTGCCTGGAGTAGACACCTTTCCTACGAGCAGTACTTC	CAWSRHLSYEQYF
.	.	TRBJ1-1	TRBV27	TGTGCCAGCAGCCTAGCGGGGGGGGCGAACACTGAAGCTTTCTTT	CASSLAGGANTEAFF
TRBD2	.	TRBJ2-7	TRBV5-1	TGCGCCAGCAGTCTACTAGCGACCTACGAGCAGTACTTC	CASSLLATYEQYF
.	.	TRBJ1-1	TRBV3-1/TRBV3-2	TGTGCCAGCAGCCAGGGGAGGAACACTGAAGCTTTCTTT	CASSQGRNTEAFF
.	.	TRBJ2-5	TRBV12-3/TRBV12-4	TGTGCCAGCGGCCGAAATAGGCAAGAGACCCAGTACTTC	CASGRNRQETQYF
.	.	TRBJ1-5	TRBV18	TGTGCCAGCTCACCGTACAGGGCGGGCGGGAATCAGCCCCAGCATTTT	CASSPYRAGGNQPQHF
TRBD1	.	TRBJ2-7	TRBV19	TGTGCCAGTAGTCTTACAGGGGGAGACGCGGTAGCCTTCTACGAGCAGTACTTC	CASSLTGGDAVAFYEQYF
.	.	TRBJ1-3	TRBV5-4	TGTGCCAGCAGCTTGAGACAAAAGTCTGGAAACACCATATATTTT	CASSLRQKSGNTIYF
.	.	TRBJ1-2	TRBV28	TGTGCCAGCAGGGTCAACTATGGCTACACCTTC	CASRVNYGYTF
.	once	TRBJ2-7	TRBV2	TGTGCCAGCAGGGGGGTGAAGGCGACCTACGAGCAGTACTTC	CASRGVKATYEQYF
.	.	TRBJ1-2	TRBV28	TGTGCCAGCAGTCTCCTCGCGGGGGTCGATGGCTACACCTTC	CASSLLAGVDGYTF
TRBD2	.	TRBJ2-3	TRBV28	TGTGCCAGCAGTTTAAGGGGAGGGAGGACAGATACGCAGTATTTT	CASSLRGGRTDTQYF
TRBD1	.	TRBJ1-1	TRBV19	TGTGCCAGTAGACAGGGGGCAATGAACACTGAAGCTTTCTTT	CASRQGAMNTEAFF
.	.	TRBJ2-7	TRBV5-1	TGCGCCAGCAGCTTGGGCGGGACCTACGAGCAGTACTTC	CASSLGGTYEQYF
.	.	TRBJ2-3	TRBV7-3	TGTGCCAGCAGTCTAAATTCCAGGGGGGAAAGCACAGATACGCAGTATTTT	CASSLNSRGESTDTQYF
.	.	TRBJ1-2	TRBV18	TGTGCCAGCTCACCAGCAGGCAGCTATGGCTACACCTTC	CASSPAGSYGYTF
TRBD1	.	TRBJ1-2	TRBV2	TGTGCCAGGGGACAGTACATAGGTGGCTACACCTTC	CARGQYIGGYTF
TRBD2	.	TRBJ2-3	TRBV5-1	TGCGCCAGCAGCTTGTATCTTGGAGCGGGGCGCACAGATACGCAGTATTTT	CASSLYLGAGRTDTQYF
TRBD1	.	TRBJ2-3	TRBV27	TGTGCCAGCAGTTTAAACAGGGGGCGAGATACGCAGTATTTT	CASSLNRGRDTQYF
.	.	TRBJ2-3	TRBV7-9	TGTGCCAGCAGCTCCTGGACTACAGATACGCAGTATTTT	CASSSWTTDTQYF
TRBD1	.	TRBJ1-2	TRBV6-5	TGTGCCAGCAGTTACTTGACAGGGGCTTACTATGGCTACACCTTC	CASSYLTGAYYGYTF
.	.	TRBJ1-1	TRBV9	TGTGCCAGCAGCCCCCATGGAGGACAGATGGCAGCTTTCTTT	CASSPHGGQMAAFF
.	.	TRBJ1-2	TRBV24-1	TGTGCCACCAGTGCAGGGTTAAACTATGGCTACACCTTC	CATSAGLNYGYTF
.	.	TRBJ2-3	TRBV21-1	TGTGCCAGCAGCAAAGACGGCGGCCGCAGGGATACGCAGTATTTT	CASSKDGGRRDTQYF
.	.	TRBJ2-7	TRBV10-1	TGCGCCAGCAGTGAGAATTGGCAGACTTCCTACGAGCAGTACTTC	CASSENWQTSYEQYF
.	.	TRBJ2-2	TRBV27	TGTGCCAGCAGTTCACTAGCTAACACCGGGGAGCTGTTTTTT	CASSSLANTGELFF